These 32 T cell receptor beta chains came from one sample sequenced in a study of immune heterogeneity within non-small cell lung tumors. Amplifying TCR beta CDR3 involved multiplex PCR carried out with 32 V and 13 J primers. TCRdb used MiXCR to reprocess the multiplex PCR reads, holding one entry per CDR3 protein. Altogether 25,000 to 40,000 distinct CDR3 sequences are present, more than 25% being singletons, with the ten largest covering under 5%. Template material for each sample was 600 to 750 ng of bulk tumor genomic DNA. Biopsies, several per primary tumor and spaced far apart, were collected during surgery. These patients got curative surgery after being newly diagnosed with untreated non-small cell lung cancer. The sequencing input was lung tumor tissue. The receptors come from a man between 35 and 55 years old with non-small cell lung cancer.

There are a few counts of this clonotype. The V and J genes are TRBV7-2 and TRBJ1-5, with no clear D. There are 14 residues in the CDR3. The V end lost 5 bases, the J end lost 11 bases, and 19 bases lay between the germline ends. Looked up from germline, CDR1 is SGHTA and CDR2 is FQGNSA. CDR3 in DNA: TGTGCCAGCAGCCCCACTTCCTTAAGAGGTGCCCAGCATTTT. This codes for CASSPTSLRGAQHF.

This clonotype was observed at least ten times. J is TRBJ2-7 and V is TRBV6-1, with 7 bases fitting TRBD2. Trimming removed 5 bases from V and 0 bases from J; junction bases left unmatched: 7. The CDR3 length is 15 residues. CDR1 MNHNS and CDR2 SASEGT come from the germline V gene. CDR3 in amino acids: CASSRDGGSSYEQYF. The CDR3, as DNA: TGTGCCAGCAGTCGGGACGGCGGGAGCTCCTACGAGCAGTACTTC.

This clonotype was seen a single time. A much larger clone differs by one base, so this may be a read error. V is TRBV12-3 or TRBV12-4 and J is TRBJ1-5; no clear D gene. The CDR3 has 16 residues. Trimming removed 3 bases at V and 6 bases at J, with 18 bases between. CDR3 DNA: TGTGCCAGCAGTTTCACCTCCCAGTGGAGCGGTCAGCCCCAGCATTTT. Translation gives CASSFTSQWSGQPQHF.

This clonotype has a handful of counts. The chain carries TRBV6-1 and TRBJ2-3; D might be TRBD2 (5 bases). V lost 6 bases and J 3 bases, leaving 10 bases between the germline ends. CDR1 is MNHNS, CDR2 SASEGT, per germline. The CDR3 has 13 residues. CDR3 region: CASSPRLTDTQYF. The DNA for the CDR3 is TGTGCCAGCAGCCCCCGACTAACAGATACGCAGTATTTT.

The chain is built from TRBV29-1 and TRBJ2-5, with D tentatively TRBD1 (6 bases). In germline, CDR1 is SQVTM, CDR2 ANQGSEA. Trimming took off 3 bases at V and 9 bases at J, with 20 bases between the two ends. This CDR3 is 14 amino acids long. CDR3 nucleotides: TGCAGCGTTGAGTACAGGGCTAACAGCCGGGCCCAGTACTTC. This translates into CSVEYRANSRAQYF.

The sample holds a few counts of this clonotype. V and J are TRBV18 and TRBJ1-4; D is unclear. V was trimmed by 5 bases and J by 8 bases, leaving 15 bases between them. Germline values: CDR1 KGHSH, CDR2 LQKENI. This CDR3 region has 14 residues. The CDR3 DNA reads TGTGCCAGCTCAATGGCAAGGTCGGAAGAAAAACTGTTTTTT. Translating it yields CASSMARSEEKLFF.

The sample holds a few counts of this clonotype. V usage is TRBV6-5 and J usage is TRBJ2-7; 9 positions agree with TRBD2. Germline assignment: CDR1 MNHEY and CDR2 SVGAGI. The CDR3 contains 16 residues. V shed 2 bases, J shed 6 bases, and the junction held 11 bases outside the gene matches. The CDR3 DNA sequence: TGTGCCAGCAGTTACCGTAGGCGGGAGGGCCCCCTCGAGCAGTACTTC. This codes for CASSYRRREGPLEQYF.

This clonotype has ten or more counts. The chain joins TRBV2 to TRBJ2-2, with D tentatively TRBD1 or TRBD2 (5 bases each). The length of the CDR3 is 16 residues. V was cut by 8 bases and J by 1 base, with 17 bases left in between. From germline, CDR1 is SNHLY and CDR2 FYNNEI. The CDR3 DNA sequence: TGTGCCAGCTGGGCTGAAGGGACGGGGAACACCGGGGAGCTGTTTTTT. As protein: CASWAEGTGNTGELFF.

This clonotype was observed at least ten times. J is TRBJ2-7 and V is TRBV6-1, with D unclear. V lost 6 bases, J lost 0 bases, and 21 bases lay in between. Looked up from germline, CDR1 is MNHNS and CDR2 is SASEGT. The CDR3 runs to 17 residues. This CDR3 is CASSVTSRHIRSYEQYF. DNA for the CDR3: TGTGCCAGCAGCGTTACCAGTCGACACATACGCTCCTACGAGCAGTACTTC.

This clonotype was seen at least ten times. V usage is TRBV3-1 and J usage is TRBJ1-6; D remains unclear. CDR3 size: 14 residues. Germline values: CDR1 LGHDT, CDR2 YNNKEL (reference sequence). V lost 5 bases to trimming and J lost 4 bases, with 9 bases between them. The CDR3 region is CASSISDYNSPLHF. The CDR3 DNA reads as TGTGCCAGCAGCATAAGTGATTATAATTCACCCCTCCACTTT.

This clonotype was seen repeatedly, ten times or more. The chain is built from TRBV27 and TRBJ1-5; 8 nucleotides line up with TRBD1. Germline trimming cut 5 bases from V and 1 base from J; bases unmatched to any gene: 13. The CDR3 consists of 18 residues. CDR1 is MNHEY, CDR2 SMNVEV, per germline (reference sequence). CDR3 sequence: CASSPRGGRGLSNQPQHF. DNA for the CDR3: TGTGCCAGCAGTCCCCGGGGAGGCAGGGGGCTAAGCAATCAGCCCCAGCATTTT.

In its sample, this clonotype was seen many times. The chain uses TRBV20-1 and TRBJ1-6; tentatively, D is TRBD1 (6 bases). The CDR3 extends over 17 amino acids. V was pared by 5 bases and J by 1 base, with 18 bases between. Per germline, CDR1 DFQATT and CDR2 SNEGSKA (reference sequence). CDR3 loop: CSALRGEAASYNSPLHF. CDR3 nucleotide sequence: TGCAGTGCTCTGAGGGGGGAAGCGGCATCCTATAATTCACCCCTCCACTTT.

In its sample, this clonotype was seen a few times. The CDR3 sequence: CATSPSTVSYNEQFF. CDR3 bases: TGTGCCACCAGCCCGTCAACAGTTTCCTACAATGAGCAGTTCTTC. The rearrangement uses TRBV24-1 and TRBJ2-1; D unclear. Per the germline V gene, CDR1 is KGHDR and CDR2 is SFDVKD. This CDR3 is 15 amino acids long. With 7 bases removed from V and 1 base from J, the gap between germline ends came to 13 bases.

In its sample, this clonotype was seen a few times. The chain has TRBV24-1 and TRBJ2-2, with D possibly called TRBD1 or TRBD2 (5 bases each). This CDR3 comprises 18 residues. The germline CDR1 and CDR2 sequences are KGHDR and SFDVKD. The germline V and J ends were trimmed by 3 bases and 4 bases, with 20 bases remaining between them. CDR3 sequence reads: CATSDGVGDLSATGELFF. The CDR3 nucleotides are TGTGCCACCAGTGATGGGGTGGGGGACCTCTCTGCCACCGGGGAGCTGTTTTTT.

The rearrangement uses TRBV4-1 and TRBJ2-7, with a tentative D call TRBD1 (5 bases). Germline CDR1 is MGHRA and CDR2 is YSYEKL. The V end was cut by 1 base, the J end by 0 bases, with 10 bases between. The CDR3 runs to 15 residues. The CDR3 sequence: CASSQGQGLSYEQYF. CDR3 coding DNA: TGCGCCAGCAGCCAAGGGCAGGGTCTCTCCTACGAGCAGTACTTC.

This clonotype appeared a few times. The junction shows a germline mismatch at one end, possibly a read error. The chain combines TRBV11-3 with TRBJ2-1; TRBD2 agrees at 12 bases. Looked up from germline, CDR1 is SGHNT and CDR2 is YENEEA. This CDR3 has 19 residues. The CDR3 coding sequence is TGTGCCGGCAGCTTAGGTGAGGGGCTAGCGGGAGGGCCTTCTGATGAGCAGTTCTTC. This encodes CAGSLGEGLAGGPSDEQFF.

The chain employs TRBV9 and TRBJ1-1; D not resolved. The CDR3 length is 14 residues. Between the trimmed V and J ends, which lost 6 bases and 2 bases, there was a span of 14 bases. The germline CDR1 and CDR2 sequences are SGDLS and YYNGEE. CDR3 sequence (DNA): TGTGCCAGCACCCGAGGGAGACTCAACACTGAAGCTTTCTTT. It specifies CASTRGRLNTEAFF.

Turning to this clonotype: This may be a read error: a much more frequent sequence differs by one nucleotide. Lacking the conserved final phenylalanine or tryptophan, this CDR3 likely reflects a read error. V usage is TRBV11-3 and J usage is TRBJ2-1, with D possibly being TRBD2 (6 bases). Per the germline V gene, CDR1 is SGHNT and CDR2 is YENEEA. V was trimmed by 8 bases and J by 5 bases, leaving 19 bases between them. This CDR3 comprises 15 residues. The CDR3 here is CASGPLGTVNNEQFL. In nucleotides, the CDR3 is TGTGCCAGCGGCCCCTTGGGGACTGTGAACAATGAGCAGTTCTTA.

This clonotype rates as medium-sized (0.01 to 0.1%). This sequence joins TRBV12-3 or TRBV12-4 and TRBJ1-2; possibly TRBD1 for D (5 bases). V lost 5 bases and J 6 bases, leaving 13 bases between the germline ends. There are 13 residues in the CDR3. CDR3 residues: CASSGTKGNGYTF. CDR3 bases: TGTGCCAGCAGTGGGACCAAGGGGAATGGCTACACCTTC.

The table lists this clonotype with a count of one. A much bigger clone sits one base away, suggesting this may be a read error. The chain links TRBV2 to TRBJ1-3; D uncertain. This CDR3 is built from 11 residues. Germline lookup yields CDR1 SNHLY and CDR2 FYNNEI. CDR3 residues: CASSQANTIYF. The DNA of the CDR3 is TGTGCCAGCAGTCAAGCAAACACCATATATTTT.

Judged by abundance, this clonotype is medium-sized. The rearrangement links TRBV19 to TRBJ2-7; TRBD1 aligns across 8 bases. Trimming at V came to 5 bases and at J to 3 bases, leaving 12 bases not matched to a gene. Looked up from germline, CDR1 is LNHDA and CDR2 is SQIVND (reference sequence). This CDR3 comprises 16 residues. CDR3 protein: CASSVGQGVLYYEQYF. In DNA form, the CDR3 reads TGTGCCAGTAGTGTTGGACAGGGCGTCCTCTACTACGAGCAGTACTTC.

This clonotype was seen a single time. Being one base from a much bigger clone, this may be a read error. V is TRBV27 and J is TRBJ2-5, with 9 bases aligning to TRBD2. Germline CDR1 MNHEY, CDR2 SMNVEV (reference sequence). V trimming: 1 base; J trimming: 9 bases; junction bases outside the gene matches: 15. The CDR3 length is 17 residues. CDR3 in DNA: TGTGCCAGCAGTTTATTGGCTAGCGGGACAATTAGGGAGCCCCAGTACTTC. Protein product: CASSLLASGTIREPQYF.

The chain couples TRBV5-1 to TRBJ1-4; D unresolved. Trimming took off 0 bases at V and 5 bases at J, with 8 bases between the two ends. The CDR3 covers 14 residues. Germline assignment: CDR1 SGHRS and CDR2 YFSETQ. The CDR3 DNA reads TGCGCCAGCAGCTTGGATTCCCGGAATGAAAAACTGTTTTTT. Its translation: CASSLDSRNEKLFF.

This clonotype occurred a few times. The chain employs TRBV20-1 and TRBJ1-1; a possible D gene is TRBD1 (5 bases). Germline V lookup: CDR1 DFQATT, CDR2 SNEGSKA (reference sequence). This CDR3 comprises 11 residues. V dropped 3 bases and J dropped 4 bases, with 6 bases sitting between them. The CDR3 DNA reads TGCAGTGCTAGGGGGGGCACTGAAGCTTTCTTT. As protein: CSARGGTEAFF.

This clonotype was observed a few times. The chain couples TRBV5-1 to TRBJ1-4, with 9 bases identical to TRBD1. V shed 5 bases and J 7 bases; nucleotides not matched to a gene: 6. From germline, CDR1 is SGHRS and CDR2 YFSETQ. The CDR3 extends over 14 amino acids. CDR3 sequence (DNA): TGCGCCAGCAGACTCGGGACAGGGAGTGAAAAACTGTTTTTT. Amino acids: CASRLGTGSEKLFF.

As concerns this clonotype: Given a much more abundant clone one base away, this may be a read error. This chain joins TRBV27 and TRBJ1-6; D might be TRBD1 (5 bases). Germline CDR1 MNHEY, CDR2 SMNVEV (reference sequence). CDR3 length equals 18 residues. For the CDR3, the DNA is TGTGCCAGCAGTTTCCGCCGGGACTCGAGCTCCTATAATTCACCCCTCAACTTT. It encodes CASSFRRDSSSYNSPLNF.

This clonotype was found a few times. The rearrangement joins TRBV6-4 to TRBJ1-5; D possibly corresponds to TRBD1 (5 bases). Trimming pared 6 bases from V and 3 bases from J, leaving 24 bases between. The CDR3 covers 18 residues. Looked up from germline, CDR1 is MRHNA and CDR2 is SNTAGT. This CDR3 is CASRVGHGATGINQPQHF. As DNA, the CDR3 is TGTGCCAGCAGGGTGGGGCATGGGGCGACCGGGATCAATCAGCCCCAGCATTTT.

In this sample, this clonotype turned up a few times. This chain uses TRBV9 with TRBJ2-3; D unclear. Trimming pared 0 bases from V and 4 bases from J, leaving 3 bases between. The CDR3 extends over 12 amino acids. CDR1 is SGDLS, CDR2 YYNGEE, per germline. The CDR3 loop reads CASSVEADTQYF. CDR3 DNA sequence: TGTGCCAGCAGCGTAGAAGCAGATACGCAGTATTTT.

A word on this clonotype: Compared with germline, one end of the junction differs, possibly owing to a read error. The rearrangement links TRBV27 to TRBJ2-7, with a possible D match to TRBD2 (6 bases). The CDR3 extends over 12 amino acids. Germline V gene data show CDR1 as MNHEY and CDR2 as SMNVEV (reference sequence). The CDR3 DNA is TGTGCCAGCAGGGGACTTCTATACGGGCAGTACTTC. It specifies CASRGLLYGQYF.

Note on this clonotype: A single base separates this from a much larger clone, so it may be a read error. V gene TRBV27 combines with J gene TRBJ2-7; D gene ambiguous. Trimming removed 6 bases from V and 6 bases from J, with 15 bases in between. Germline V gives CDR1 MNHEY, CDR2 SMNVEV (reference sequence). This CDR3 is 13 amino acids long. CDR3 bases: TGTGCCAGCAGACCTTCTATGGTTACCGAGCAGTACTTC. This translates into CASRPSMVTEQYF.

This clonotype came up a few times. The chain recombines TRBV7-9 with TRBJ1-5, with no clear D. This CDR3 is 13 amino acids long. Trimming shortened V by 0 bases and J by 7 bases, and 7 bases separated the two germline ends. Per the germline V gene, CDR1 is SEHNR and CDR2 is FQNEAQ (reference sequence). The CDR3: CASSLAETQPQHF. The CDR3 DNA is TGTGCCAGCAGCTTAGCTGAGACCCAGCCCCAGCATTTT. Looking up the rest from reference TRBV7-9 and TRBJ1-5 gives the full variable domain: DTGVSQNPRHKITKRGQNVTFRCDPISEHNRLYWYRQTLGQGPEFLTYFQNEAQLEKSRLLSDRFSAERPKGSFSTLEIQRTEQGDSAMYLCASSLAETQPQHFGDGTRLSIL.

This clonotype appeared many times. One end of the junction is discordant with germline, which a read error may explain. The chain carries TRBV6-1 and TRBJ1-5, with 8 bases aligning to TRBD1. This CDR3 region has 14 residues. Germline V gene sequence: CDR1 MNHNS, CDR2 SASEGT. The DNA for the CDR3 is TGTGCCGGCAGAATTGGGACAGGTAATCAGCCCCAGCATTTT. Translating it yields CAGRIGTGNQPQHF.